This T cell receptor beta chain was recorded in a study of early T cells in non-severe SARS-CoV-2 infection. MiXCR was run by TCRdb on the 5' RACE reads, yielding one entry per CDR3 protein. In the table there are 60,000 to 90,000 distinct CDR3 sequences, approximately 16% of which are singletons. Sequenced input: whole blood. This receptor was taken from an adult who was a healthcare worker with PCR-confirmed SARS-CoV-2 infection or an uninfected control (not recorded which).

The CDR3 loop reads CASSQDRAQGYTF. CDR3 DNA sequence: TGTGCCAGCAGCCAAGACAGGGCTCAGGGCTACACCTTC. The chain couples TRBV3-1 to TRBJ1-2, with a possible D match to TRBD1 (5 bases). The CDR3 runs 13 residues. Germline V gene data show CDR1 as LGHDT and CDR2 as YNNKEL (reference sequence). With 0 bases removed from V and 8 bases from J, the gap between germline ends came to 10 bases.